This entry concerns a single T cell receptor beta chain. Antigen unknown. With 5 bases removed from V and 9 bases from J, the gap between germline ends came to 17 bases. Germline V lookup: CDR1 SGHTA, CDR2 FQGNSA. The CDR3 sequence is 14 residues long. These data belong to a study of shared clonotypes between healthy human individuals. Broader study findings: The naive CD4 repertoires of several donors were compared, and around 4.9% of clonotypes were shared. The study generally estimated greater richness for naive than memory subsets.

TCRdb's table, derived via immunoSEQ multiplex PCR, lists solely in-frame clones and lacks some. The table shows approximately 530,000 clones, with 90% to 97% occurring only once. This clonotype originated in a young woman in good health. This chain joins TRBV7-2 and TRBJ2-1; D tentatively reads TRBD1 or TRBD2 (5 bases each). The sample consisted of naive CD4+ T cells sorted from blood. Subset defined: CD45RA+ positively selected. This CDR3 is CASSPGPIVGEQFF. CDR3 sequence (DNA): TGTGCCAGCAGCCCGGGACCGATAGTGGGTGAGCAGTTCTTC.